This TCR beta chain is drawn from a study of control samples from healthy donors and cancer patients (dated by TCRdb to the early 2020s). Library method: the immunoSEQ multiplex PCR assay. In TCRdb, the immuneACCESS table is reduced to in-frame sequences with V and J assigned. These tables do not hold every clone; where another copy was compared, an unresolved V gene accounts for under half, and the others remain unexplained. Present in this sample are about 150,000 clones, roughly 89% of which were seen just once. About 4.9% of the sample comes from the top ten. The CDR3 numbers 11 residues from cysteine through phenylalanine. Only CDR3 DNA remains: 33 bases, in frame from the first base. The germline V gene specifies SGHTA as CDR1 and FQGNSA as CDR2. A distance of 4 bases separates the germline ends of V and J, which lose 1 base and 9 bases respectively. About this clone: The antigen it binds to is not known. No base quality information exists; no much larger clone differs at one position.

This sequence was found in a man aged 25-45 years in good health. Sequenced material: blood. Recombination joined TRBV7-2 with TRBJ2-1; no confident D gene assignment can be made. The CDR3 protein sequence reads: CASSLVGEQFF. The nucleotide sequence reads TGTGCCAGCAGCTTAGTGGGTGAGCAGTTCTTC.